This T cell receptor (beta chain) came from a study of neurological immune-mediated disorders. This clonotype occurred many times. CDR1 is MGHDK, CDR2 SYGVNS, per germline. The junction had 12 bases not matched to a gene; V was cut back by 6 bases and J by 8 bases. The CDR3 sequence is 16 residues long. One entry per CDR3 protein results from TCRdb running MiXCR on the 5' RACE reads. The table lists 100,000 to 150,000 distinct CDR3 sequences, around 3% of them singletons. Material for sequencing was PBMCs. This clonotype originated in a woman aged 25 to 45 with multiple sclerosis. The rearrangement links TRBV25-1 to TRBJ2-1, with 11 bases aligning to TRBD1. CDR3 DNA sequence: TGTGCCAGCAGCGGAGCCGGGACAGGGGGAAGAGATGAGCAGTTCTTC. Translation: CASSGAGTGGRDEQFF.